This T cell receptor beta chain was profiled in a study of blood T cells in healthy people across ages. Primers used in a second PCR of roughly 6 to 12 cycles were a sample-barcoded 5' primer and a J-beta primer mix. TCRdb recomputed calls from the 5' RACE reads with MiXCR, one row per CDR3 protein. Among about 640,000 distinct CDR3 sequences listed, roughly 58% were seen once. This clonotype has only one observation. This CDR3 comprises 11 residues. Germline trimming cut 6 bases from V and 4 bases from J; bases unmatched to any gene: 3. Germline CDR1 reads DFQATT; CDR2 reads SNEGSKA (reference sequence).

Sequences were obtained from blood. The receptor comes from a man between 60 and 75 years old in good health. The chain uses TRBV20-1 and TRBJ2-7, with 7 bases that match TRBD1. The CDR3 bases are TGCAGTGCCGCGACAGGGTACGAGCAGTACTTC. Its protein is CSAATGYEQYF.